This T cell receptor (beta chain) was identified in a study of blood T cell repertoires in COVID-19. The wider study: The United States, Italy and Spain provided the acute and convalescent COVID-19 samples. PBMCs, B-cell-depleted T cells, or T cells were the source of the cDNA or gDNA that made up the material.

The CDR3 sequence is 16 residues long. CDR1 is SGDLS and CDR2 is YYNGEE in the germline V gene. Trimming left V 0 bases short and J 5 bases short, with 18 bases between. Per the original data handling: Reference gene primers were amplified, and this amplification served to estimate nucleated cell counts. Clones were sequenced by immunoSEQ multiplex PCR, and TCRdb holds only the in-frame ones, with some missing. The DNA was the basis for D and trimming; V, J and clone size are from that table. Among over 70,000 clones listed, about nine tenths were seen once. The sequencing sample was made of peripheral blood. The genes are TRBV9 and TRBJ2-7, with D perhaps matching TRBD2 (6 bases). The receptor's source is a woman aged 80 or over with acute or convalescent COVID-19. CDR3 amino acids: CASSVALSGPGDEQYF. The CDR3 region has the DNA TGTGCCAGCAGCGTAGCCCTCTCCGGGCCGGGGGACGAGCAGTACTTC.